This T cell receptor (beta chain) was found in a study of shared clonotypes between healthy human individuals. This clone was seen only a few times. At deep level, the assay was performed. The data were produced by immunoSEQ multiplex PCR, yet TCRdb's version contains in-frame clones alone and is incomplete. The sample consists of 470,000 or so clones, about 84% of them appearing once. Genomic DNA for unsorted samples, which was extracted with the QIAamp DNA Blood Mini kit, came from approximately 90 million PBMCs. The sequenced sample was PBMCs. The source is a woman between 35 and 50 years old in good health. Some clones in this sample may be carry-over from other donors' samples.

CDR3 residues: CASSGDREAFF. The CDR3 nucleotides are TGTGCCAGCAGTGGGGACAGGGAAGCTTTCTTT. This chain connects TRBV28 to TRBJ1-1; 8 nucleotides match TRBD1. This CDR3 contains 11 residues. Germline CDR1 and CDR2: MDHEN and SYDVKM. V lost 5 bases to trimming and J lost 8 bases; unmatched junction nucleotides: 1.